The source of this T cell receptor beta chain is a study of somatic mutations in cytotoxic T cells in rheumatoid arthritis. Sequencing was performed with immunoSEQ multiplex PCR; in TCRdb, only in-frame clones are kept and a portion is missing. In the table there are thousands of clones, 79% of which are singletons. The CDR3 runs 14 residues. V lost 2 bases and J lost 2, with 10 bases in between. Germline assignment: CDR1 SGHDT and CDR2 YYEEEE. Sequencing input: CD8+ T cells sorted from blood. This chain uses TRBV5-6 with TRBJ2-5; D uncertain. The sequence came from an adult with rheumatoid arthritis. CDR3: CASSLTRSQETQYF. CDR3 bases: TGTGCCAGCAGCTTAACACGGTCTCAAGAGACCCAGTACTTC.